Shown below are 14 T cell receptor beta chains from a single sample sequenced in a study of Ad26.COV2.S vaccination and SARS-CoV-2 variants. Treatment here: roughly 19 received Ad26.COV2.S at low or high dose, single or two shots; 5 received placebo; per-sample allocation not given. Samples were taken on day 63 after the first vaccine or placebo injection. Repertoires were generated with immunoSEQ multiplex PCR, while TCRdb's copy carries only in-frame clones and drops some. The sample has roughly 390,000 clones, around nine tenths seen once. Sequencing used peripheral blood, obtained in a trial of Ad26.COV2.S vaccine versus placebo. The receptors here all came from a person aged 18-65 years who received the Ad26.COV2.S COVID-19 vaccine or a placebo.

The sample holds one count of this clone. The chain carries TRBV10-3 and TRBJ2-2; the D is unclear. Trimming left V 4 bases short and J 3 bases short, with 6 bases between. Germline values: CDR1 ENHRY, CDR2 SYGVKD. This CDR3 region has 13 residues. CDR3 residues: CAISGTDTGELFF. Written as DNA, the CDR3 is TGTGCCATCAGTGGAACCGACACCGGGGAGCTGTTTTTT.

The chain is built from TRBV2 and TRBJ1-5, with D uncertain. This CDR3 contains 15 residues. With 11 bases removed from V and 0 bases from J, the gap between germline ends came to 17 bases. The germline V gene encodes CDR1 SNHLY and CDR2 FYNNEI. CDR3 amino acids: CAASKDGYSNQPQHF. CDR3 DNA sequence: TGTGCCGCAAGCAAGGACGGATATAGCAATCAGCCCCAGCATTTT.

The chain employs TRBV5-1 and TRBJ2-1; D remains unclear. There are 14 residues in the CDR3. Germline V CDR1 and CDR2: SGHRS, YFSETQ. Trimming took 2 bases from V and 5 from J, leaving 11 bases between them. CDR3 in DNA: TGCGCCAGCAGCTTAGAAGAGGTCCACAATGAGCAGTTCTTC. Translated: CASSLEEVHNEQFF.

The chain uses TRBV3-1 (or the pseudogene TRBV3-2) and TRBJ2-1; D is uncertain. CDR1 is LGHDT, CDR2 YNNKEL, per germline (reference sequence). The V gene lost 0 bases and the J gene lost 10 bases, with 7 bases spanning the gap. The CDR3 length is 12 residues. CDR3: CASSQDFGEQFF. CDR3 bases: TGTGCCAGCAGCCAAGATTTCGGGGAGCAGTTCTTC.

The V gene is TRBV6-5, the J gene TRBJ2-7; 7 bases agree with TRBD1. V dropped 1 base and J dropped 3; count of bases not matched to a gene: 3. The CDR3 loop spans 14 amino acids. Germline assignment: CDR1 MNHEY and CDR2 SVGAGI. The DNA of the CDR3 is TGTGCCAGCAGTTACTGGACAGGTAACTACGAGCAGTACTTC. The encoded protein is CASSYWTGNYEQYF.

This chain connects TRBV2 to TRBJ2-5; tentatively, D is TRBD1 or TRBD2 (5 bases each). The CDR3 covers 12 residues. Germline V CDR1 and CDR2: SNHLY, FYNNEI. V lost 8 bases and J lost 9, with 16 bases in between. The CDR3 DNA is TGTGCCAGCCGACGGGGCTTTGAAGCCCAGTACTTC. Its protein is CASRRGFEAQYF.

This sequence joins TRBV11-2 and TRBJ1-6, with D perhaps matching TRBD1 (6 bases). Looked up from germline, CDR1 is SGHAT and CDR2 is FQNNGV. This CDR3 is 13 amino acids long. The V end lost 2 bases, the J end lost 11 bases, and 10 bases lay between the germline ends. The CDR3 coding sequence is TGTGCCAGCAGCTTATCAGGGGACGCACCCCTCCACTTT. This encodes CASSLSGDAPLHF.

The genes are TRBV4-3 and TRBJ2-3; D may match TRBD1 or TRBD2 (6 bases each). This CDR3 is built from 18 residues. Trimming took 5 bases from V and 2 from J, leaving 23 bases between them. CDR1 is LGHNA and CDR2 is YSLEER in the germline V gene. The CDR3 sequence is CASSSQPGALHTTDTQYF. The CDR3 nucleotides read TGCGCCAGCAGCTCTCAACCGGGGGCCCTACATACCACAGATACGCAGTATTTT.

The rearrangement links TRBV6-5 to TRBJ1-2; 10 nucleotides match TRBD1. With 5 bases clipped from V and 8 bases from J, the junction kept 5 bases outside the gene matches. This CDR3 spans 13 amino acids. Germline V gene lookup returns CDR1 MNHEY and CDR2 SVGAGI. CDR3 loop: CASSRQGAAGYTF. CDR3 nucleotides: TGTGCCAGCAGTCGACAGGGGGCGGCCGGCTACACCTTC.

The rearrangement joins TRBV19 to TRBJ1-4; 8 bases fit TRBD1. After removal of 3 bases from V and 7 bases from J, the junction contained 7 bases not matched to a gene. CDR1 and CDR2 from the germline V gene are LNHDA and SQIVND (reference sequence). The CDR3 totals 15 residues. The CDR3 nucleotides read TGTGCCAGTAGTATCGCCGGACAGGGTGGTGAAAAACTGTTTTTT. As protein: CASSIAGQGGEKLFF.

The V call is TRBV12-3 or TRBV12-4, the J call TRBJ1-1, with TRBD1 as a possible D gene (6 bases). The germline V and J ends were trimmed by 4 bases and 14 bases, with 11 bases remaining between them. The CDR3 covers 10 residues. This chain's CDR3 is CASSSNRVFF. For the CDR3, the DNA is TGTGCCAGCAGTTCTAACAGGGTATTCTTT.

This chain connects TRBV28 to TRBJ1-4, with D perhaps TRBD1 (5 bases). This CDR3 is built from 14 residues. V was clipped by 4 bases and J by 7 bases, with 13 bases between them. Germline CDR1 reads MDHEN; CDR2 reads SYDVKM. This chain's CDR3 is CASSSGYPFEKLFF. CDR3 nucleotides: TGTGCCAGCAGTTCAGGGTACCCTTTTGAAAAACTGTTTTTT.

The genes are TRBV5-1 and TRBJ2-5, with TRBD2 identical over 9 bases. The CDR3 extends over 17 amino acids. Looked up from germline, CDR1 is SGHRS and CDR2 is YFSETQ. V trimming: 1 base; J trimming: 4 bases; junction bases outside the gene matches: 11. This CDR3 reads CASSLNFPRGGRETQYF. As DNA, the CDR3 is TGCGCCAGCAGCTTGAATTTCCCGCGGGGGGGTCGAGAGACCCAGTACTTC.

This chain uses TRBV6-2 or TRBV6-3 with TRBJ1-5, with TRBD1 matching 7 bases. Germline V gene lookup returns CDR1 MNHEY and CDR2 SVGEGT. There are 20 residues in the CDR3. J gave up 0 bases and V 0 bases, and 14 bases lay outside the gene matches. The CDR3 is CASSYSIQRTGGDSNQPQHF. The CDR3, as DNA: TGTGCCAGCAGTTACTCGATACAGCGGACAGGAGGCGATAGCAATCAGCCCCAGCATTTT.